This T cell receptor beta chain was identified during a study of T cell changes during pregnancy in multiple sclerosis. V gave up 8 bases and J gave up 1 base; unmatched junction bases: 7. Germline V gives CDR1 SEHNR, CDR2 FQNEAQ (reference sequence). This CDR3 contains 14 residues. TCRdb's table, derived via immunoSEQ multiplex PCR, lists solely in-frame clones and lacks some. Of more than 50,000 clones listed, 80% to 95% are singletons. The clonotype was recovered from a female donor in good health, enrolled as a control in a pregnancy study. The chain combines TRBV7-9 with TRBJ1-1; TRBD1 agrees at 7 bases. Sample: peripheral blood, taken after pregnancy. This chain's CDR3 is CASRPDRPNTEAFF. As DNA, the CDR3 is TGTGCCAGCCGACCGGACAGGCCGAACACTGAAGCTTTCTTT.